This T cell receptor (beta chain) was identified in a study of lymphopenia after photon versus proton radiotherapy. Notes on the study in general: A bigger post-nadir fall in TCR diversity correlated inversely with survival time in deceased patients. Under photons, naive T cells and diversity fell while effector/memory populations rose. Only patients who died were analyzed for survival; proton advantage is unproven. After lymphocyte nadir, photon-treated repertoires showed oligoclonal expansion, especially CD8+ Temra.

Notes on this clone: Its antigen remains unknown.

The V gene lost 4 bases and the J gene lost 2 bases, with 9 bases spanning the gap. The CDR3 runs 12 residues. Germline-derived CDR1 and CDR2 are SQVTM and ANQGSEA. Clones were sequenced by immunoSEQ multiplex PCR, and TCRdb holds only the in-frame ones, with some missing. The data show 30,000 or so clones, approximately 90% seen once. Here the sequenced sample was peripheral blood, taken from a patient treated with proton-based radiotherapy. V is TRBV29-1 and J is TRBJ2-7; tentatively, D is TRBD1 (5 bases). The TCR originated in a woman in her sixties or seventies with cholangiocarcinoma. Some clones in this sample may be carry-over from other donors' samples. Written as DNA, the CDR3 is TGCAGCGTTGCCCAGGGAACCTACGAGCAGTACTTC. Protein product: CSVAQGTYEQYF.